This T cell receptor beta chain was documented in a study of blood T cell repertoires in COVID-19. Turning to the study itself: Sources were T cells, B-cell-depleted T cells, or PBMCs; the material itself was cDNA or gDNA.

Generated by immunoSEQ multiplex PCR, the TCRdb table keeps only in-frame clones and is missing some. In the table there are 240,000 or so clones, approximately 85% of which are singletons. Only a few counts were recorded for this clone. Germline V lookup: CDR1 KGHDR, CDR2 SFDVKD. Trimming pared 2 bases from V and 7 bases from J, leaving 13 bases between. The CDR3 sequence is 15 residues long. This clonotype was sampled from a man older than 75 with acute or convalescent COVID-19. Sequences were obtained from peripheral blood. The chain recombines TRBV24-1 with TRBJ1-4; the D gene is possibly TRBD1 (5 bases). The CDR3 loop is CATSDSDSPGEKLFF. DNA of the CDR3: TGTGCCACCAGTGATTCAGACAGTCCCGGTGAAAAACTGTTTTTT.